The 21 T cell receptor beta chains listed next were all sequenced from one sample in a study of blood T cell repertoires in COVID-19 (dated by TCRdb to 2019 to 2021). The method was the immunoSEQ multiplex PCR assay. TCRdb took over this immuneACCESS table, retaining in-frame rearrangements with V and J assigned. Such tables are incomplete; in checked studies, under half of the missing clones stem from an unresolved V gene, and the remainder is unexplained. Within this sample are roughly 140,000 clones, with roughly 90% of them counted one time only. Roughly 2.1% of the sample is taken by the ten largest. Sequences were obtained from peripheral blood. These receptors were collected from a human donor in a cohort sampled during active COVID-19.

The count of this clone is one. V gene TRBV5-1 combines with J gene TRBJ2-1, with 9 bases matching TRBD2. The V gene end was trimmed by 1 base and the J gene end by 5 bases; junction bases not matched to a gene: 10. CDR3 length: 17 residues. Germline V gives CDR1 SGHRS, CDR2 YFSETQ. As DNA, the CDR3 is TGCGCCAGCAGCTTGAAAGGCGGGAGGGCCTTTGACAATGAGCAGTTCTTC. Residues: CASSLKGGRAFDNEQFF.

The chain is built from TRBV5-6 and TRBJ1-2, with 8 bases aligning to TRBD1. Germline CDR1 reads SGHDT; CDR2 reads YYEEEE. CDR3 size: 14 residues. V shed 6 bases, J shed 8 bases, and the junction held 12 bases outside the gene matches. CDR3 coding DNA: TGTGCCAGCACCCTGACAGGGGACATGTGGGGCTACACCTTC. Translated, it gives CASTLTGDMWGYTF.

V and J are TRBV7-2 and TRBJ1-1; 7 bases fit TRBD1. With 1 base clipped from V and 4 bases from J, the junction kept 3 bases outside the gene matches. CDR3 length equals 14 residues. Germline assignment: CDR1 SGHTA and CDR2 FQGNSA. This CDR3 reads CASSLGPGGTEAFF. The CDR3 nucleotides are TGTGCCAGCAGCTTAGGGCCAGGGGGCACTGAAGCTTTCTTT.

The chain uses TRBV7-2 and TRBJ2-7, with a weak D call TRBD1 (6 bases). This CDR3 region has 14 residues. The V end lost 1 base, the J end lost 2 bases, and 9 bases lay between the germline ends. Per germline, CDR1 SGHTA and CDR2 FQGNSA. CDR3 region: CASSLEAGAYEQYF. As DNA, the CDR3 is TGTGCCAGCAGCTTAGAAGCAGGGGCCTACGAGCAGTACTTC.

This clone was detected only once. V is TRBV7-9 and J is TRBJ1-3; D ambiguous. This CDR3 region has 15 residues. CDR1 is SEHNR and CDR2 is FQNEAQ in the germline V gene (reference sequence). Trimming removed 5 bases from V and 2 bases from J, with 13 bases in between. CDR3 residues: CASSPLNRPGNTIYF. The DNA for the CDR3 is TGTGCCAGCAGCCCCCTAAACAGACCTGGAAACACCATATATTTT. The variable domain in full, with the rest retrieved from reference TRBV7-9 and TRBJ1-3, is DTGVSQNPRHKITKRGQNVTFRCDPISEHNRLYWYRQTLGQGPEFLTYFQNEAQLEKSRLLSDRFSAERPKGSFSTLEIQRTEQGDSAMYLCASSPLNRPGNTIYFGEGSWLTVV.

V usage is TRBV3-1 (or the pseudogene TRBV3-2) and J usage is TRBJ2-2, with D maybe TRBD1 (6 bases). V was trimmed by 3 bases and J by 7 bases, leaving 15 bases between them. This CDR3 region has 15 residues. Germline values: CDR1 LGHDT, CDR2 YNNKEL (reference sequence). The CDR3 nucleotides read TGTGCCAGCAGCCACCAAGGACAGTTTCTCGGGGAGCTGTTTTTT. This sequence encodes CASSHQGQFLGELFF.

The chain joins TRBV28 to TRBJ1-4; 8 bases match TRBD1. After removal of 8 bases from V and 7 bases from J, the junction contained 12 bases not matched to a gene. The CDR3 consists of 15 residues. The germline V gene encodes CDR1 MDHEN and CDR2 SYDVKM. CDR3 bases: TGTGCCAGCCATACCTTCAGGGGGCTAAGTGAAAAACTGTTTTTT. It specifies CASHTFRGLSEKLFF.

The gene calls are TRBV30 and TRBJ2-3; 7 nucleotides line up with TRBD2. CDR1 and CDR2 (germline): GTSNPN, SVGIG (reference sequence). The V segment lost 4 bases and the J segment 0 bases; nucleotides outside the gene matches: 7. This CDR3 contains 15 residues. This CDR3 is CAWNWGGVSTDTQYF. The CDR3, as DNA: TGTGCCTGGAATTGGGGGGGAGTTAGCACAGATACGCAGTATTTT.

The CDR3 sequence is CASSLGGTGNTIYF. CDR3 sequence (DNA): TGTGCCAGCAGCTTAGGAGGTACTGGAAACACCATATATTTT. The gene calls are TRBV7-9 and TRBJ1-3, with no clear D. Per the germline V gene, CDR1 is SEHNR and CDR2 is FQNEAQ (reference sequence). Trimming removed 1 base at V and 2 bases at J, with 6 bases between. CDR3 length: 14 residues.

V and J are TRBV5-1 and TRBJ2-3, with a weak D call TRBD2 (5 bases). The CDR3 sequence is 16 residues long. Trimming shortened V by 4 bases and J by 0 bases, and 15 bases separated the two germline ends. Germline V gene lookup returns CDR1 SGHRS and CDR2 YFSETQ. The CDR3 DNA follows: TGCGCCAGCAGCCTTGGCTCGGGGTCTAGCACAGATACGCAGTATTTT. This codes for CASSLGSGSSTDTQYF.

This clone appeared once. The gene calls are TRBV7-9 and TRBJ1-1, with D uncertain. The CDR3 extends over 14 amino acids. The V and J ends lost 4 bases and 4 bases respectively, with 13 bases between them. Germline-derived CDR1 and CDR2 are SEHNR and FQNEAQ (reference sequence). In DNA, the CDR3 is TGTGCCAGCAGCTCCACCACCGGGTTCACTGAAGCTTTCTTT. It encodes CASSSTTGFTEAFF.

The V call is TRBV11-2, the J call TRBJ2-7; 9 bases align to TRBD2. The CDR3 has 19 amino acids. CDR1 SGHAT and CDR2 FQNNGV come from the germline V gene. The junction had 19 bases not matched to a gene; V was cut back by 4 bases and J by 3 bases. The CDR3 is CASSSRSSGGPTSHYEQYF. The CDR3 DNA follows: TGTGCCAGCAGCTCCAGAAGCAGCGGGGGGCCCACGAGCCACTACGAGCAGTACTTC.

This clone was counted a single time. This chain connects TRBV4-1 to TRBJ2-3, with D possibly matching TRBD1 (5 bases). CDR3 length: 20 amino acids. Germline-derived CDR1 and CDR2 are MGHRA and YSYEKL. V dropped 4 bases and J dropped 0 bases, with 26 bases sitting between them. CDR3 in DNA: TGCGCCAGCAGCCTAAAGTTTCAGGGCCTGGTGCAGACTAGCACAGATACGCAGTATTTT. Its translation is CASSLKFQGLVQTSTDTQYF.

This rearrangement joins TRBV6-5 to TRBJ2-3; D is unresolved. The CDR3 runs 14 residues. CDR1 is MNHEY, CDR2 SVGAGI, per germline. Trimming stripped 5 bases from V and 3 bases from J, with 12 bases between. For the CDR3, the DNA is TGTGCCAGCAGTCGCAATCTAGGAACAGATACGCAGTATTTT. It specifies CASSRNLGTDTQYF.

The V call is TRBV9, the J call TRBJ2-7; a possible D gene is TRBD2 (6 bases). The germline gives CDR1 SGDLS, CDR2 YYNGEE. The V end was cut by 0 bases, the J end by 3 bases, with 13 bases between. This CDR3 has 15 residues. CDR3 DNA sequence: TGTGCCAGCAGCGTAGATGGTACTAGCCTCTACGAGCAGTACTTC. This translates into CASSVDGTSLYEQYF.

This chain connects TRBV4-1 to TRBJ1-1, with a weak D call TRBD1 (5 bases). This CDR3 has 17 residues. Trimming removed 5 bases at V and 0 bases at J, with 19 bases between. The germline gives CDR1 MGHRA, CDR2 YSYEKL. CDR3 amino acids: CASSLRDSWGMNTEAFF. The CDR3 DNA reads TGCGCCAGCAGCTTAAGAGACAGTTGGGGAATGAACACTGAAGCTTTCTTT.

In this sample, this clone turned up once. This rearrangement joins TRBV15 to TRBJ1-4; D remains ambiguous. This CDR3 is 16 amino acids long. V was clipped by 0 bases and J by 0 bases, with 8 bases between them. Looked up from germline, CDR1 is LNHNV and CDR2 is YYDKDF (reference sequence). This CDR3 is CATSRDYGATNEKLFF. The CDR3 DNA reads as TGTGCCACCAGCAGAGATTACGGAGCAACTAATGAAAAACTGTTTTTT.

The chain carries TRBV19 and TRBJ2-5, with D hard to call. The CDR3 is 15 residues long. V was shortened by 1 base and J by 5 bases, with 14 bases between the two germline ends. Germline CDR1 and CDR2: LNHDA and SQIVND (reference sequence). The DNA of the CDR3 is TGTGCCAGTAGTATAGGAGCCCGGGTCGGTGAGACCCAGTACTTC. It codes for CASSIGARVGETQYF.

The rearrangement uses TRBV6-2 or TRBV6-3 and TRBJ1-5, with 11 bases matching TRBD1. V was clipped by 5 bases and J by 2 bases; unmatched bases: 5. CDR1 and CDR2 (germline): MNHEY, SVGEGT. The CDR3 is made up of 16 amino acids. The CDR3 loop reads CASSRTGGSGNQPQHF. In DNA form, the CDR3 reads TGTGCCAGCAGTCGGACAGGGGGCTCGGGCAATCAGCCCCAGCATTTT.

As DNA, the CDR3 is TGTGCCTGGAGTGTCACAGAGAATCAGCCCCAGCATTTT. This translates into CAWSVTENQPQHF. J is TRBJ1-5 and V is TRBV30; D unclear. Germline V gene data show CDR1 as GTSNPN and CDR2 as SVGIG (reference sequence). CDR3 length: 13 amino acids. With 0 bases removed from V and 4 bases from J, the gap between germline ends came to 7 bases. Together with reference TRBV30 and TRBJ1-5, the CDR3 gives the full variable domain: SQTIHQWPATLVQPVGSPLSLECTVEGTSNPNLYWYRQAAGRGLQLLFYSVGIGQISSEVPQNLSASRPQDRQFILSSKKLLLSDSGFYLCAWSVTENQPQHFGDGTRLSIL.

The chain has TRBV4-1 and TRBJ2-1, with 7 bases identical to TRBD2. Trimming removed 1 base from V and 0 bases from J; junction bases left unmatched: 6. The germline CDR1 and CDR2 sequences are MGHRA and YSYEKL. The CDR3 runs to 17 residues. The CDR3 region has the DNA TGCGCCAGCAGCCAAGCCTTAGCGGGTAGCTCCTACAATGAGCAGTTCTTC. It codes for CASSQALAGSSYNEQFF.